One and the same sample provided the 2 T cell receptor beta chains below, sequenced in a study of blood T cell repertoires in COVID-19 (dated by TCRdb to 2020 to 2022). Library method: the immunoSEQ multiplex PCR assay. TCRdb holds this immuneACCESS table with in-frame rearrangements only. Some clones are missing; in checked studies, unresolved V genes explain under half, and the rest has no known cause. This sample is represented by some 220,000 clones; approximately 84% of them were singletons. Of the sample, 3% to 3.5% falls within the top ten clones. The specimen was peripheral blood. These receptors all stem from a woman under 40 who had recovered from COVID-19.

This chain links TRBV10-2 with TRBJ1-1; 9 bases map to TRBD1. With 8 bases clipped from V and 1 base from J, the junction kept 8 bases outside the gene matches. Germline values: CDR1 WSHSY, CDR2 SAAADI. The CDR3 is 15 residues long. The CDR3 reads CASYEGQGRNTEAFF. CDR3 DNA sequence: TGCGCCAGCTATGAAGGACAGGGGAGGAACACTGAAGCTTTCTTT.

The chain has TRBV6-5 and TRBJ2-3; D possibly corresponds to TRBD2 (6 bases). Trimming pared 6 bases from V and 10 bases from J, leaving 23 bases between. This CDR3 is 15 amino acids long. Germline values: CDR1 MNHEY, CDR2 SVGAGI. CDR3 amino acids: CASRGGLGRLEAQYF. The CDR3 nucleotides read TGTGCCAGCAGGGGAGGACTGGGGAGACTAGAGGCGCAGTATTTT.